A selection of T cell receptor beta chains follows, all from one sample in a study of cytomegalovirus exposure and HLA in healthy donors. The table came from immunoSEQ multiplex PCR; TCRdb's copy has only in-frame clones and leaves some out. The table for this sample gives about 96,000 clones. Source material: PBMCs. Source of these receptors: a woman aged 25 to 39 in good health and CMV-seronegative. Each CDR3 is given with its conserved first and last residue. Fields, in order: J gene, D gene, V gene, CDR3 protein, CDR3 DNA. D genes are given only for firm matches.

TRBJ2-2 | TRBD1 | TRBV29-1 | CSSKTGTDTGELFF | TGCAGCAGCAAGACAGGGACGGACACCGGGGAGCTGTTTTTT
TRBJ2-6 | TRBD1 | TRBV28 | CASSSGQTSGANVLTF | TGTGCCAGCAGTTCGGGACAGACCTCTGGGGCCAACGTCCTGACTTTC
TRBJ2-1 | TRBD2 | TRBV11-2 | CASSFFPSGLAGVGYFF | TGTGCCAGCAGCTTCTTCCCCTCGGGACTAGCGGGGGTGGGTTATTTCTTC
TRBJ1-4 | . | TRBV6-5 | CASRPGERGEKLFF | TGTGCCAGCAGGCCGGGCGAACGGGGTGAAAAACTGTTTTTT
TRBJ2-5 | TRBD2 | TRBV7-8 | CASSLSIGGSRLVRQETQYF | TGTGCCAGCAGCTTATCCATCGGCGGGAGTCGGTTGGTGCGGCAAGAGACCCAGTACTTC
TRBJ1-2 | TRBD1 | TRBV19 | CASSTWTGMDYGYTF | TGTGCCAGTAGTACGTGGACAGGGATGGACTATGGCTACACCTTC
TRBJ2-3 | TRBD1 | TRBV19 | CASTQTGASTDTQYF | TGTGCCAGTACCCAGACAGGGGCAAGCACAGATACGCAGTATTTT
TRBJ1-5 | TRBD1 | TRBV6-6 | CASSLQGRPQHF | TGTGCCAGCAGCCTACAGGGGAGACCCCAGCATTTT
TRBJ1-4 | . | TRBV4-2 | CASSQEPGSNEKLFF | TGTGCCAGCAGCCAAGAACCAGGGTCGAATGAAAAACTGTTTTTT
TRBJ1-4 | TRBD1 | TRBV15 | CATSRDRAGGNEKLFF | TGTGCCACCAGCAGAGATAGGGCAGGGGGGAATGAAAAACTGTTTTTT
TRBJ1-2 | . | TRBV19 | CASQGQARDYTF | TGTGCCAGCCAGGGACAAGCGAGGGACTACACCTTC
TRBJ1-1 | . | TRBV19 | CASSIPQGTEAFF | TGTGCCAGTAGTATCCCCCAGGGTACTGAAGCTTTCTTT
TRBJ1-5 | TRBD1 | TRBV18 | CASSRPGQRSNQPQHF | TGTGCCAGCTCACGACCGGGACAGAGAAGCAATCAGCCCCAGCATTTT
TRBJ2-2 | TRBD1 | TRBV14 | CASSQAGGTGELFF | TGTGCCAGCAGCCAAGCAGGGGGCACCGGGGAGCTGTTTTTT
TRBJ1-2 | TRBD1 | TRBV27 | CASTGTGIGYTF | TGTGCCAGCACCGGGACAGGGATAGGCTACACCTTC
TRBJ2-3 | TRBD2 | TRBV4-1 | CASSQVAGGTDTQYF | TGCGCCAGCAGCCAAGTAGCGGGGGGCACAGATACGCAGTATTTT
TRBJ1-3 | TRBD1 | TRBV29-1 | CSGRQGNTIYF | TGCAGCGGTCGACAGGGCAACACCATATATTTT
TRBJ2-1 | . | TRBV28 | CASSTRGTAGSYNEQFF | TGTGCCAGCAGTACGAGGGGGACAGCGGGCTCCTACAATGAGCAGTTCTTC
TRBJ1-4 | . | TRBV19 | CASSIARGRNEKLFF | TGTGCCAGTAGTATCGCCAGGGGTAGGAATGAAAAACTGTTTTTT
TRBJ2-1 | . | TRBV27 | CASSFRIDYTTYNEQFF | TGTGCCAGCAGTTTCAGGATAGACTATACTACCTACAATGAGCAGTTCTTC
TRBJ2-1 | . | TRBV7-3 | CASSPGRGGKNEQFF | TGTGCCAGCAGCCCGGGGCGGGGAGGAAAAAATGAGCAGTTCTTC
TRBJ2-1 | TRBD2 | TRBV4-1 | CASSQPPLGRGGDNEQFF | TGCGCCAGCAGCCAACCACCTCTTGGGCGGGGGGGTGATAATGAGCAGTTCTTC
TRBJ1-1 | . | TRBV5-6 | CASSLVGVTEAFF | TGTGCCAGCAGCTTGGTAGGGGTCACTGAAGCTTTCTTT
TRBJ2-1 | TRBD2 | TRBV5-1 | CASSAASGRSYNEQFF | TGCGCCAGCAGCGCAGCTAGCGGGAGATCCTACAATGAGCAGTTCTTC
TRBJ2-6 | TRBD1 | TRBV2 | CASRKDRAAGANVLTF | TGTGCCAGCAGAAAAGACAGGGCAGCTGGGGCCAACGTCCTGACTTTC
TRBJ2-3 | TRBD1 | TRBV5-1 | CASSLATVGGDTQYF | TGCGCCAGCAGCTTGGCCACGGTAGGGGGCGATACGCAGTATTTT
TRBJ2-1 | TRBD1 | TRBV27 | CASPPGQGSYNEQFF | TGTGCCAGCCCCCCCGGACAGGGTTCCTACAATGAGCAGTTCTTC
TRBJ2-3 | TRBD1 | TRBV19 | CASSIGTGGTGGTDTQYF | TGTGCCAGTAGTATAGGAACCGGAGGGACAGGGGGCACAGATACGCAGTATTTT
TRBJ2-7 | TRBD2 | TRBV11-1 | CASSPRGGSSHEQYF | TGTGCCAGCAGCCCACGGGGGGGGAGCTCCCACGAGCAGTACTTC
TRBJ2-7 | . | TRBV7-9 | CASSLPDGEHPYEQYF | TGTGCCAGCAGCTTGCCTGACGGAGAACATCCCTACGAGCAGTACTTC
TRBJ1-2 | TRBD1 | TRBV5-4 | CASSLDYGQGNGYTF | TGTGCCAGCAGCTTGGACTACGGACAGGGTAATGGCTACACCTTC
TRBJ1-5 | TRBD1 | TRBV27 | CASSFRTGENQPQHF | TGTGCCAGCAGTTTTCGGACAGGGGAGAATCAGCCCCAGCATTTT
TRBJ2-1 | TRBD1 | TRBV27 | CASSLLGQGYNEQFF | TGTGCCAGCAGTTTGCTGGGACAGGGGTACAATGAGCAGTTCTTC
TRBJ1-1 | . | TRBV5-1 | CASSLAEGGLGTEAFF | TGCGCCAGCAGCTTGGCCGAGGGGGGGCTAGGAACTGAAGCTTTCTTT
TRBJ2-7 | . | TRBV9 | CASSPRGRGEQYF | TGTGCCAGCAGCCCGCGGGGGCGGGGCGAGCAGTACTTC
TRBJ2-1 | TRBD1 | TRBV6-6 | CASSPGQAAYNEQFF | TGTGCCAGCAGCCCGGGACAGGCGGCGTACAATGAGCAGTTCTTC
TRBJ1-4 | . | TRBV7-6 | CASSLASGQGNEKLFF | TGTGCCAGCAGCTTAGCGTCAGGGCAGGGTAATGAAAAACTGTTTTTT